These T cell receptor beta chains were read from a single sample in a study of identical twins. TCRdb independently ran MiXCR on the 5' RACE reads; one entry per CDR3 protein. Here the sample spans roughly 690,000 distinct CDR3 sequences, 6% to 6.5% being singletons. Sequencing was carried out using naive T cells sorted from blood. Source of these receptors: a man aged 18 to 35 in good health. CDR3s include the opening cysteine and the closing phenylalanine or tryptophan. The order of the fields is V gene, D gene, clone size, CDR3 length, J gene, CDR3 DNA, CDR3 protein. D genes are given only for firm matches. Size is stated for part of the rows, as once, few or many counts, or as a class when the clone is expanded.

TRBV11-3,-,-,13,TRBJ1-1,TGTGCCAGCAGCTTAGATCCAGTGTTTCAAGCTTTCTTT,CASSLDPVFQAFF
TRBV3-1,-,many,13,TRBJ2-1,TGTGCCAGCAGCCAAGCGAACAGGGATGAGCAGTTCTTC,CASSQANRDEQFF
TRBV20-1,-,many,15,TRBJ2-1,TGCAGTGCTAGAGCTGGGCAGAGCTCCTACAATGAGCAGTTCTTC,CSARAGQSSYNEQFF
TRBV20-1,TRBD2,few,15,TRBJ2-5,TGCAGTGCTAGAGTTCGCGGGAGCCGTCAAGAGACCCAGTACTTC,CSARVRGSRQETQYF
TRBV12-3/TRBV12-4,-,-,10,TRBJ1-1,TGTGCCAGCGGGACCCCTCGAGCTTTCTTT,CASGTPRAFF
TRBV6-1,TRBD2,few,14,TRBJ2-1,TGTGCCAGCAGCGCGGGACTAGCGGCGGGTGAGCAGTTCTTC,CASSAGLAAGEQFF
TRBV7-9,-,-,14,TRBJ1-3,TGTGCCAGCAGCTCACTTTCCGGTTTTAACACCATATATTTT,CASSSLSGFNTIYF
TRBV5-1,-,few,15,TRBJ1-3,TGCGCCAGCAGCTTGGGACGGACAGATCGAAACACCACATATTTT,CASSLGRTDRNTTYF
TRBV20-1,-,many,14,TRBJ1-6,TGCAGTGCTAGAGCGCCAACAGGGTCTTCACCCCTCCACTTT,CSARAPTGSSPLHF
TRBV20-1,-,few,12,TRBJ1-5,TGCAGTGCTAACCGACAGGATCAGCCCCAGCATTTT,CSANRQDQPQHF
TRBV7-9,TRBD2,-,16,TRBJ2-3,TGTGCCAGCAGCTGGGAGGGAGCGGGAGTCACAGATACGCAGTATTTT,CASSWEGAGVTDTQYF
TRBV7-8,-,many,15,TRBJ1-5,TGTGCCAGCAGCTTAATTGGTCAGGATGGTCAGCCCCAGCATTTT,CASSLIGQDGQPQHF
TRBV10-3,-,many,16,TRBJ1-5,TGTGCCATCAGTGAGTCAGGTAGGGGACGGGATCAGCCCCAGCATTTT,CAISESGRGRDQPQHF
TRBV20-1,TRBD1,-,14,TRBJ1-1,TGCAGTGCTAGAGATAACAGGGGGCGAACTGAAGCTTTCTTT,CSARDNRGRTEAFF
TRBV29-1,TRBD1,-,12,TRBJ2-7,TGCAGCACCGGGACAGGCTCCGGCGAGCAGTACTTC,CSTGTGSGEQYF
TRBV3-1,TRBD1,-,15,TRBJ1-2,TGTGCCAGCAGCCACAGGCAGGGGGTATCCTATGGCTACACCTTC,CASSHRQGVSYGYTF
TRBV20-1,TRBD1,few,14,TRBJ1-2,TGCAGTGCTATCCCCCAGGGGGGGTCGAGGGGCTACACCTTC,CSAIPQGGSRGYTF
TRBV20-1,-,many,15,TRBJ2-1,TGCAGTGCTAGACCCCGGGACTTCGTTAACAATGAGCAGTTCTTC,CSARPRDFVNNEQFF
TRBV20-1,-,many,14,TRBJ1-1,TGCAGTGCTAGAGTTATGGGGGAAAACACTGAAGCTTTCTTT,CSARVMGENTEAFF
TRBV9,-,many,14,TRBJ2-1,TGTGCCAGCAGCGTAGGGGCTAGCTACAATGAGCAGTTCTTC,CASSVGASYNEQFF
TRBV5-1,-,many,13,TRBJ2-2,TGCGCCAGCAGCATGACAGAGGCCGGGGAGCTGTTTTTT,CASSMTEAGELFF
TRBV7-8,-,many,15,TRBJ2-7,TGTGCCAGCAGCTTAGGATCCGACAGGAGCTACGAGCAGTACTTC,CASSLGSDRSYEQYF
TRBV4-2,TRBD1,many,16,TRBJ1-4,TGTGCCAGCAGCCAAGATGGGACAGGGCGAGGGGAAAAACTGTTTTTT,CASSQDGTGRGEKLFF
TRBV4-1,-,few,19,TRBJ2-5,TGCGCCAGCAGCCAGTTCCCAACGGGCAGGATGAGGGGCCAAGAGACCCAGTACTTC,CASSQFPTGRMRGQETQYF
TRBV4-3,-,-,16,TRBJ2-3,TGCGCCAGCAGCCAAGATACGGGCAGGGGGGTGGATACGCAGTATTTT,CASSQDTGRGVDTQYF
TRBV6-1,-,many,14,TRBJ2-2,TGTGCCAGCAGCTCGCTCGGGGGTACCGGGGAGCTGTTTTTT,CASSSLGGTGELFF
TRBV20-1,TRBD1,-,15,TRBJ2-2,TGCAGTGCTAGCCGGGGACAGGGGGCCACCGGGGAGCTGTTTTTT,CSASRGQGATGELFF
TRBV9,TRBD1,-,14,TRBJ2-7,TGTGCCAGCAGCGTCGGGACAGGTACCTACGAGCAGTACTTC,CASSVGTGTYEQYF
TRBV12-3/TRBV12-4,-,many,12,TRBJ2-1,TGTGCCAGCAGTTTTCCCGGGAATGAGCAGTTCTTC,CASSFPGNEQFF
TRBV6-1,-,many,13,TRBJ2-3,TGTGCCAGCAGGAGGGAGCGGACAGATACGCAGTATTTT,CASRRERTDTQYF
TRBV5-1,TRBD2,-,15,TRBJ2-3,TGCGCCAGCAGCGTTCTGGGACTAGAGCCCGATACGCAGTATTTT,CASSVLGLEPDTQYF
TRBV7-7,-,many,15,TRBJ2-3,TGTGCCAGCAGCTTATATCCGGGAAGCACAGATACGCAGTATTTT,CASSLYPGSTDTQYF
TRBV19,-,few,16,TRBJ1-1,TGTGCCAGTAGTATTTACCCGGGAGCGGGGAACACTGAAGCTTTCTTT,CASSIYPGAGNTEAFF